These 26 T cell receptor beta chains share one sample of origin, sequenced in a study of blood T cell repertoires in COVID-19. The protocol was immunoSEQ multiplex PCR, while the TCRdb copy is restricted to in-frame clones and leaves out a portion. The data hold under 75,000 clones, with 73% observed a single time. Sequenced: peripheral blood. The receptor source for this set is a man in his sixties with acute or convalescent COVID-19.

The chain recombines TRBV10-2 with TRBJ1-1; D may be TRBD1 (5 bases). CDR1 and CDR2 from the germline V gene are WSHSY and SAAADI. The CDR3 is 11 amino acids. Trimming took off 6 bases at V and 5 bases at J, with 7 bases between the two ends. CDR3 sequence: CASRGATEAFF. Written as DNA, the CDR3 is TGCGCCAGCAGAGGGGCGACTGAAGCTTTCTTT.

The genes are TRBV30 and TRBJ1-3, with D possibly matching TRBD1 (5 bases). Germline-derived CDR1 and CDR2 are GTSNPN and SVGIG (reference sequence). The V end lost 5 bases, the J end lost 2 bases, and 13 bases lay between the germline ends. The CDR3 runs to 14 residues. CDR3 sequence: CAWAAGRTGNTIYF. The CDR3 region has the DNA TGTGCCTGGGCAGCGGGGCGGACTGGAAACACCATATATTTT.

The chain is built from TRBV7-8 and TRBJ2-3; 9 nucleotides align to TRBD2. CDR3 size: 15 residues. In germline, CDR1 is SGHVS, CDR2 FQNEAQ. Trimming cost V 3 bases and J 2 bases; bases outside gene matches: 3. The DNA of the CDR3 is TGTGCCAGCAGCTTCCGCGGGAGGGCCACAGATACGCAGTATTTT. Its protein product is CASSFRGRATDTQYF.

This clone has just a few counts. The chain couples TRBV5-4 to TRBJ1-3, with a weak D call TRBD1 (5 bases). The CDR3 is 14 amino acids. V was clipped by 6 bases and J by 1 base, with 11 bases between them. Germline V lookup: CDR1 SGHNT, CDR2 YYREEE (reference sequence). The CDR3, as DNA: TGTGCCAGCAACGTTCAGGGTTCTGGAAACACCATATATTTT. Encoded protein: CASNVQGSGNTIYF. Full variable domain (outside the CDR3, taken from reference TRBV5-4 and TRBJ1-3): ETGVTQSPTHLIKTRGQQVTLRCSSQSGHNTVSWYQQALGQGPQFIFQYYREEENGRGNFPPRFSGLQFPNYSSELNVNALELDDSALYLCASNVQGSGNTIYFGEGSWLTVV.

The chain is built from TRBV21-1 and TRBJ2-5; the tabulated D call, TRBD2, remains unverified against the DNA. TRBV21-1 is labeled a pseudogene. The CDR3 runs 16 residues. DNA of the CDR3: TGTGCCAGCAGCGTCCCCCTGGGCGGGATCGGGGAGACCCAGTACTTC. This codes for CASSVPLGGIGETQYF.

The chain couples TRBV5-1 to TRBJ1-3; the D gene is possibly TRBD1 (5 bases). Deletions cut 1 base from V and 2 bases from J, with 10 bases between. CDR1 is SGHRS, CDR2 YFSETQ, per germline. This CDR3 contains 15 residues. In DNA, the CDR3 is TGCGCCAGCAGCTTGTCCCCAGGGACTGGAAACACCATATATTTT. It yields the protein CASSLSPGTGNTIYF. The variable domain in full, completed from reference TRBV5-1 and TRBJ1-3, reads KAGVTQTPRYLIKTRGQQVTLSCSPISGHRSVSWYQQTPGQGLQFLFEYFSETQRNKGNFPGRFSGRQFSNSRSEMNVSTLELGDSALYLCASSLSPGTGNTIYFGEGSWLTVV.

The rearrangement links TRBV7-3 to TRBJ2-5; perhaps TRBD2 as D (7 bases). Germline CDR1 reads SGHTA; CDR2 reads FQGTGA. This CDR3 has 15 amino acids. Deletions cut 5 bases from V and 1 base from J, with 14 bases between. The CDR3 DNA reads TGTGCCAGCAGCCTTCGGGGGGCCGGCCAAGAGACCCAGTACTTC. Residues: CASSLRGAGQETQYF.

This clone was detected once. The V call is TRBV5-1, the J call TRBJ2-1, with 7 nucleotides matching TRBD1. Germline V CDR1 and CDR2: SGHRS, YFSETQ. The CDR3 is 15 residues long. The ends lost 0 bases at V and 7 bases at J; junction bases unmatched: 7. The chain's CDR3 is CASSLEGAGENEQFF. The CDR3, as DNA: TGCGCCAGCAGCTTGGAGGGGGCAGGTGAGAATGAGCAGTTCTTC.

The chain carries TRBV5-8 and TRBJ2-1; 11 bases agree with TRBD2. The CDR3 has 15 residues. With V trimmed by 5 bases and J by 4 bases, 5 bases remained unmatched. Germline CDR1 and CDR2: SGHTS and YDEGEE. In DNA form, the CDR3 reads TGTGCCAGCAGTACTTTAGCGGGGGGGTACAATGAGCAGTTCTTC. Translating gives CASSTLAGGYNEQFF.

The chain combines TRBV5-8 with TRBJ1-6; D is perhaps TRBD1 (6 bases). Germline lookup yields CDR1 SGHTS and CDR2 YDEGEE. The CDR3 contains 17 residues. Trimming left V 10 bases short and J 0 bases short, with 20 bases between. CDR3 DNA sequence: TGTGCCGTATCGACAGGTTCGCTATCCTCCTATAATTCACCCCTCCACTTT. It translates to CAVSTGSLSSYNSPLHF.

CDR3 loop: CASSHRSTQYF. Written as DNA, the CDR3 is TGTGCCAGCAGCCACAGGTCCACCCAGTACTTC. This chain joins TRBV3-1 (or the pseudogene TRBV3-2) and TRBJ2-5; D uncertain. The CDR3 consists of 11 residues. Trimming pared 3 bases from V and 8 bases from J, leaving 7 bases between. The germline V gene encodes CDR1 LGHDT and CDR2 YNNKEL (reference sequence).

This sequence joins TRBV6-2 or TRBV6-3 and TRBJ1-3; the D gene is possibly TRBD1 (6 bases). CDR3 size: 16 residues. V was cut by 2 bases and J by 3 bases, with 14 bases left in between. Germline V lookup: CDR1 MNHEY, CDR2 SVGEGT. The CDR3: CASSYPGTRLGNTIYF. CDR3 nucleotides: TGTGCCAGCAGTTACCCCGGGACAAGACTTGGAAACACCATATATTTT.

The V and J genes are TRBV12-5 and TRBJ1-6; D not resolved. CDR1 and CDR2 (germline): LGHNT, FRNRAP. V was shortened by 2 bases and J by 1 base, with 6 bases between the two germline ends. The CDR3 runs to 15 residues. The CDR3 region is CASGLRRSYNSPLHF. The CDR3 bases are TGTGCTAGTGGTTTGAGGAGGTCCTATAATTCACCCCTCCACTTT.

J is TRBJ1-2 and V is TRBV5-1, with D unresolved. The CDR3 has 14 amino acids. Per germline, CDR1 SGHRS and CDR2 YFSETQ. The V end was cut by 4 bases, the J end by 2 bases, with 12 bases between. CDR3 sequence: CASSPEGGNYGYTF. The CDR3 DNA reads as TGCGCCAGCAGCCCTGAAGGAGGGAACTATGGCTACACCTTC. Using reference TRBV5-1 and TRBJ1-2 for the parts outside the CDR3, the full variable domain is KAGVTQTPRYLIKTRGQQVTLSCSPISGHRSVSWYQQTPGQGLQFLFEYFSETQRNKGNFPGRFSGRQFSNSRSEMNVSTLELGDSALYLCASSPEGGNYGYTFGSGTRLTVV.

The CDR3 bases are TGTGCCAGTAGACGGGGGGGGTACGAACGCACCGGGGAGCTGTTTTTT. Its protein product is CASRRGGYERTGELFF. This chain links TRBV19 with TRBJ2-2; TRBD2 agrees at 8 bases. The CDR3 contains 16 residues. V dropped 6 bases and J dropped 4; count of bases not matched to a gene: 10. The germline V gene encodes CDR1 LNHDA and CDR2 SQIVND (reference sequence). Drawing the rest from reference TRBV19 and TRBJ2-2, the complete variable domain is DGGITQSPKYLFRKEGQNVTLSCEQNLNHDAMYWYRQDPGQGLRLIYYSQIVNDFQKGDIAEGYSVSREKKESFPLTVTSAQKNPTAFYLCASRRGGYERTGELFFGEGSRLTVL.

The chain links TRBV29-1 to TRBJ2-3; 8 nucleotides line up with TRBD2. In germline, CDR1 is SQVTM, CDR2 ANQGSEA. The trim removed 1 base at V and 3 bases at J, leaving 3 bases unmatched. The CDR3 consists of 14 residues. CDR3 nucleotides: TGCAGCGTTGAAGCCGGGAGGGCAACAGATACGCAGTATTTT. Translating it yields CSVEAGRATDTQYF.

The V gene is TRBV15, the J gene TRBJ2-1, with 9 bases fitting TRBD1. V lost 0 bases, J lost 4 bases, and 7 bases stayed unmatched. This CDR3 region has 17 residues. CDR1 LNHNV and CDR2 YYDKDF come from the germline V gene (reference sequence). The CDR3 sequence is CATSRDSGTGSYNEQFF. The CDR3 DNA follows: TGTGCCACCAGCAGAGATTCAGGGACAGGGTCTTACAATGAGCAGTTCTTC.

This clone showed up just a few times. J is TRBJ2-7 and V is TRBV21-1; TRBD1 reflects the table's D call only, with no check against the DNA. TRBV21-1 is termed a pseudogene. The CDR3 has 15 amino acids. CDR3: CASSSPDRVSYEQYF. CDR3 coding DNA: TGTGCCAGCAGCAGCCCGGACAGGGTCTCCTACGAGCAGTACTTC.

The chain recombines TRBV19 with TRBJ2-2; 13 bases are a match to TRBD2. The ends lost 11 bases at V and 13 bases at J; junction bases unmatched: 7. The germline gives CDR1 LNHDA, CDR2 SQIVND (reference sequence). This CDR3 contains 12 residues. In DNA form, the CDR3 reads TGTGCCGTCCGACTAGCGGGGGGTCGGCTGTTTTTT. It specifies CAVRLAGGRLFF.

This clone occurred once. The V and J genes are TRBV3-1 (or the pseudogene TRBV3-2) and TRBJ2-2; TRBD1 agrees at 9 bases. Germline V gene lookup returns CDR1 LGHDT and CDR2 YNNKEL (reference sequence). The J segment lost 2 bases and the V segment lost 3 bases, leaving 13 bases of the junction unmatched. The CDR3 runs 19 residues. Here the CDR3 reads CASSHTIPTGGGNTGELFF. The CDR3 DNA is TGTGCCAGCAGCCATACAATCCCAACAGGGGGCGGAAACACCGGGGAGCTGTTTTTT.

The genes are TRBV2 and TRBJ1-2; 8 bases map to TRBD1. The CDR3 extends over 15 amino acids. V was clipped by 8 bases and J by 8 bases; unmatched bases: 16. Germline CDR1 is SNHLY and CDR2 is FYNNEI. As DNA, the CDR3 is TGTGCCAGCGTCCTATCGGGACAGGCTTCGGGCGGCTACACCTTC. Its translation: CASVLSGQASGGYTF.

The V call is TRBV19, the J call TRBJ2-7; 11 bases line up with TRBD1. CDR1 and CDR2 (germline): LNHDA, SQIVND (reference sequence). The trim removed 6 bases at V and 4 bases at J, leaving 5 bases unmatched. The CDR3 spans 14 residues. The CDR3 DNA reads as TGTGCCAGTAGCCGGGACAGGGGGAATTACGAGCAGTACTTC. It translates to CASSRDRGNYEQYF.

The V gene is TRBV12-3 or TRBV12-4, the J gene TRBJ2-7, with D uncertain. The ends were cut back, 5 bases at V and 3 bases at J, with 11 bases in the middle. This CDR3 has 13 amino acids. In nucleotides, the CDR3 is TGTGCCAGCAGTCCGACAAATCTCTACGAGCAGTACTTC. This sequence encodes CASSPTNLYEQYF.

The chain is built from TRBV21-1 and TRBJ2-1; TRBD2 is taken as the D call from the table, unchecked against the DNA. TRBV21-1 is listed as a pseudogene. The CDR3 runs to 18 residues. The CDR3 nucleotides read TGTGCCAGCAGCAAATCCCCTGCTAGAGCGACTATCTACAATGAGCAGTTCTTC. It specifies CASSKSPARATIYNEQFF.

The rearrangement uses TRBV6-5 and TRBJ2-3; 9 bases line up with TRBD1. Germline lookup yields CDR1 MNHEY and CDR2 SVGAGI. The V gene end was trimmed by 6 bases and the J gene end by 6 bases; junction bases not matched to a gene: 7. This CDR3 comprises 14 residues. CDR3 in amino acids: CASRTGGDLDTQYF. CDR3 bases: TGTGCCAGCAGAACAGGGGGCGACCTGGATACGCAGTATTTT.

V and J are TRBV28 and TRBJ2-1; a weak D match, TRBD2 (7 bases). V lost 7 bases to trimming and J lost 8 bases, with 24 bases between them. Germline lookup yields CDR1 MDHEN and CDR2 SYDVKM. The CDR3 runs 16 residues. CDR3 sequence: CASTPSPGGGGDEQFF. The CDR3 nucleotides are TGTGCCAGCACTCCCTCACCGGGAGGAGGGGGGGATGAGCAGTTCTTC.